The rows below give T cell receptor beta chains drawn from one sample of a study of shared clonotypes between healthy human individuals. Measured with immunoSEQ multiplex PCR; TCRdb has only the in-frame clones, and not every one. The table has about 2.4 million clones, around nine tenths seen once. Sequencing used naive CD4+ T cells sorted from blood. Every receptor here comes from a man younger than 30 in good health. The CDR3 runs from the conserved cysteine through the conserved F or W. Fields, in order: J gene, V gene, CDR3 protein.

TRBJ1-4	TRBV7-2	CASSLATVEKLFF
TRBJ2-1	TRBV6-5	CASSSPTSSVGEQFF
TRBJ2-7	TRBV28	CASRGPSFHEQYF
TRBJ2-3	TRBV19	CASTPLGATDTQYF
TRBJ2-1	TRBV7-2	CASSLDGISYNEQFF
TRBJ1-2	TRBV15	CATSFNQGAGYTF
TRBJ2-6	TRBV7-7	CASSFHSGANVLTF
TRBJ1-6	TRBV7-2	CASSSIGGGQGNSPLHF
TRBJ1-5	TRBV19	CASTSPRDVSNQPQHF
TRBJ2-1	TRBV18	CASSPRTSAYNEQFF